This entry features one T cell receptor (beta chain) sequence. Antigen: not known. This sample is part of a study of cytomegalovirus exposure and HLA in healthy donors. Looking at the study overall: The study placed 80% to 85% of its 398 genotyped donors in the Caucasian-associated ancestry cluster.

There are 12 residues in the CDR3. Germline CDR1 is SGHAT and CDR2 is FQNNGV. Trimming cost V 11 bases and J 0 bases, with 10 bases left between them. A multiplex PCR was run with 60 Vbeta primers and 13 Jbeta primers. TCRdb's table, derived via immunoSEQ multiplex PCR, lists solely in-frame clones and lacks some. Of 250,000 or so clones detected, around 90% appear once; the ten largest clones hold about 1.5%. Broader study findings: There were several of the most significant clusters that appeared linked to common viral pathogens in a later analysis.

The receptor was derived from a girl aged 2 to 9 in good health and CMV-seronegative. The chain carries TRBV11-2 and TRBJ1-1; possibly TRBD1 for D (5 bases). Sequenced material: PBMCs. CDR3 amino acids: CAGTEVNTEAFF. The CDR3, as DNA: TGTGCCGGGACTGAGGTGAACACTGAAGCTTTCTTT.